This TCR beta chain was sequenced in a study of shared clonotypes between healthy human individuals (dated by TCRdb to 2019 to 2021). In terms of the full investigation: The cohort included three men and two women between 18 and 49 years of age. For each donor, three plates each were used for CD4 naive and CD4 memory, two plates were used for CD8 naive, and one plate was used for CD8 memory. The study deeply sequenced blood TCR repertoires of about 5 healthy adults to estimate repertoire size and the extent of clonotype sharing between individuals. Different laboratories and diverse techniques were used to prepare libraries and sequence TCR repertoires, to increase sequencing depth and limit assay-specific biases. Per donor, leukapheresis produced somewhere between about 0.8 and 9 billion PBMCs. Paper-wide results and their limitations: Sampling was limited to blood, and TCR repertoires in tissue likely differ from TCR repertoires in blood. Rarefaction of sorted-subset datasets indicated incomplete sequencing despite the large sequencing depth. Because the study included only a small number of donors, the genetic and exposure-history diversity represented was limited. Sharing across a few donors was observed for 5% to 6.5% of naive CD4, under 4% of naive CD8, roughly 2.3% of memory CD4, and around 0.42% of memory CD8 clonotypes. Higher generation probabilities were observed for clonotypes shared by all four sorted-subset donors than for non-shared clonotypes. Pairwise subsampling indicated that sequencing depth was expected to affect the degree of clonotype sharing among donors. Larger estimated clonotype richness was generally found for naive subsets than for memory subsets.

At the junction V is shortened by 6 bases and J by 0 bases; bases outside the gene matches: 3. Taken from cysteine to phenylalanine, the CDR3 has 15 residues. Of the read, only the CDR3 DNA is kept; its 45 bases are in frame from base 1. CDR1 SNHLY and CDR2 FYNNEI were looked up in the germline V gene. Healthy HIV-negative adults with no recently reported acute infections or vaccinations were included as donors. Every donor was a Caucasian adult residing in Nashville, Tennessee, USA. CD4+ T cells were enriched through magnetic negative selection, after which naive cells were positively selected on CD45RA and the remaining negative fraction served as the memory subset. Blood was collected by leukapheresis, and PBMCs were isolated by Ficoll-Histopaque density gradient centrifugation and then cryopreserved in liquid nitrogen vapor phase. Analytical flow cytometry was used to check the purity and quantity of every magnetically sorted T cell population. Genomic DNA was isolated from every sorted fraction and measured by UV absorbance on a Nanodrop 2000c.

Comment on this clone: What antigen it recognizes has not been identified. The sample holds no much larger clone one base away, and base qualities are not on file.

Using the deep immunoSEQ assay, multiplex PCR amplified TCR CDR3 regions from genomic DNA. Extracted genomic DNA from each cell subset was spread evenly across all wells of several immunoSEQ 96-well plates, with each plate serving as a replicate. For sorted subsets, approximately 190 ng of genomic DNA, equivalent to 25,000 to 35,000 T cell genomes, went into each replicate PCR. Purified libraries were quantified with a Qubit 3.0 fluorometer, sized on a Bioanalyzer 2100, and re-quantified with the KAPA Library Quantification kit. Every immunoSEQ 96-well plate was sequenced on a dedicated single-read 150-cycle Illumina NextSeq 550 flow cell. The source study handled its data this way. Because the immunoSEQ output included only junctional sequences and no quality scores, the filtering could not be the same as the filtering used for full-length reads. Sequences were annotated with PyIR, a Python wrapper for IgBLAST v1.9, and V/J genes and CDR3 were assigned using IMGT germline references. Reads with weak V/J assignments (E-value above 1e-6), missing CDR3, stop codons, out-of-frame junctions, or ambiguous translated residues were removed. V3J clonotypes were defined as sequences sharing the same inferred V gene, J gene, and CDR3 amino acid sequence. The percentage overlap between two repertoires was calculated by dividing the number of shared unique clonotypes by the size of the smaller repertoire. Richness of each repertoire was evaluated using RTK rarefaction, the Chao1 estimator, and Recon v2.1 estimates of unobserved clonotypes. OLGA was used to compute generation probabilities for all TCRbeta clonotypes that the gDNA method yielded from four donors. Drawn from immuneACCESS, this table holds only the in-frame rearrangements with V and J called that TCRdb kept. Clones are partly lost; checked studies trace under half to an unresolved V gene and leave the rest unexplained. V and J calls and clone size are as listed in that table; D and trimming were resolved from the DNA. For this sample there are around 350,000 clones; around 70% appear just once. Around 9.3% of the sample comes from the top ten.

The sequence joins TRBV2 to TRBJ1-5; TRBD1 aligns with 9 central bases. Source material: memory CD4+ T cells sorted from blood. In light of the paper, this sample's cell subset or site label describes: CD45RA-negative fraction. The clonotype originates from a man under 40 in good health. The DNA sequence reads TGTGCCAGCAGGGGGACAGGGACTAGCAATCAGCCCCAGCATTTT. Its product reads: CASRGTGTSNQPQHF.